These 24 T cell receptor beta chains were all obtained from the same sample, sequenced in a study of Ad26.COV2.S vaccination and SARS-CoV-2 variants. Some clones are missing from TCRdb's copy, which holds only in-frame ones; the method was immunoSEQ multiplex PCR. The sample yields 430,000 or so clones, roughly 89% seen once. Treatment in this sample: 15 to 20 received Ad26.COV2.S at low or high dose, single or two shots; 5 received placebo; per-sample allocation not given. Specimen acquisition occurred on day 63 following the initial vaccine or placebo injection. The sequences come from peripheral blood, collected in a trial of Ad26.COV2.S vaccine versus placebo. These receptors all stem from a person between 18 and 65 years old who received the Ad26.COV2.S COVID-19 vaccine or a placebo.

This sequence joins TRBV9 and TRBJ1-3, with D perhaps TRBD1 (5 bases). The CDR3 runs to 15 residues. Trimming left V 0 bases short and J 2 bases short, with 9 bases between. Germline V CDR1 and CDR2: SGDLS, YYNGEE. Here the CDR3 DNA reads TGTGCCAGCAGCGTAGTGGGGCTACCTGGAAACACCATATATTTT. The encoded protein is CASSVVGLPGNTIYF.

This chain joins TRBV4-3 and TRBJ2-2, with D unclear. Germline lookup yields CDR1 LGHNA and CDR2 YSLEER. The V and J ends lost 3 bases and 1 base respectively, with 6 bases between them. There are 14 residues in the CDR3. CDR3 in DNA: TGCGCCAGCAGCCAGGCCAGGAACACCGGGGAGCTGTTTTTT. Translating it yields CASSQARNTGELFF.

V gene TRBV30 combines with J gene TRBJ1-1; 9 nucleotides align to TRBD1. Trimming removed 1 base from V and 8 bases from J; junction bases left unmatched: 5. The CDR3 extends over 13 amino acids. Germline V gene lookup returns CDR1 GTSNPN and CDR2 SVGIG (reference sequence). CDR3 amino acids: CAWSAGQGSEAFF. The CDR3 DNA is TGTGCCTGGAGTGCGGGACAGGGCTCCGAAGCTTTCTTT.

The rearrangement joins TRBV7-2 to TRBJ1-2; tentative D call: TRBD1 (6 bases). Per germline, CDR1 SGHTA and CDR2 FQGNSA. The CDR3 contains 14 residues. Trimming removed 5 bases from V and 5 bases from J, with 15 bases in between. CDR3 nucleotides: TGTGCCAGCAGCCCCCCCCAGGGGAGGTATGGCTACACCTTC. Encoded protein: CASSPPQGRYGYTF.

On this clone itself: Germline and junction disagree at one end, which may indicate a read error. The same CDR3 is also encoded by other DNA sequences in this sample. V usage is TRBV5-1 and J usage is TRBJ2-7, with D uncertain. The CDR3 sequence is 15 residues long. Germline loops: CDR1 SGHRS, CDR2 YFSETQ. For the CDR3, the DNA is TGCGCTAGCAGCTTTCTCTTCGACCCGGCCTACGAGCAGTACTTC. Translated: CASSFLFDPAYEQYF.

This sequence joins TRBV18 and TRBJ1-1; D ambiguous. There are 12 residues in the CDR3. Germline-derived CDR1 and CDR2 are KGHSH and LQKENI. Trimming left V 3 bases short and J 5 bases short, with 7 bases between. The CDR3 nucleotides are TGTGCCAGCTCACCCGATCTGACTGAAGCTTTCTTT. Protein sequence: CASSPDLTEAFF.

This chain uses TRBV15 with TRBJ2-7; TRBD1 might be the D (5 bases). CDR3 length: 14 residues. Trimming removed 0 bases from V and 2 bases from J, with 8 bases in between. From germline, CDR1 is LNHNV and CDR2 YYDKDF (reference sequence). CDR3 amino acids: CATSREQVTYEQYF. The CDR3 nucleotides are TGTGCCACCAGCAGAGAACAGGTTACCTACGAGCAGTACTTC. The whole variable domain, remainder taken from reference TRBV15 and TRBJ2-7, is DAMVIQNPRYQVTQFGKPVTLSCSQTLNHNVMYWYQQKSSQAPKLLFHYYDKDFNNEADTPDNFQSRRPNTSFCFLDIRSPGLGDTAMYLCATSREQVTYEQYFGPGTRLTVT.

The chain employs TRBV2 and TRBJ1-1, with D possibly being TRBD1 (6 bases). There are 16 residues in the CDR3. Per germline, CDR1 SNHLY and CDR2 FYNNEI. The germline V and J ends were trimmed by 4 bases and 0 bases, with 15 bases remaining between them. Written as DNA, the CDR3 is TGTGCCAGCAGTGGGGCGGGGGCAGCCATGAACACTGAAGCTTTCTTT. Amino acids: CASSGAGAAMNTEAFF. Looking up the rest from reference TRBV2 and TRBJ1-1 gives the full variable domain: EPEVTQTPSHQVTQMGQEVILRCVPISNHLYFYWYRQILGQKVEFLVSFYNNEISEKSEIFDDQFSVERPDGSNFTLKIRSTKLEDSAMYFCASSGAGAAMNTEAFFGQGTRLTVV.

The chain joins TRBV3-1 (or the pseudogene TRBV3-2) to TRBJ2-2; 9 nucleotides agree with TRBD2. Germline assignment: CDR1 LGHDT and CDR2 YNNKEL (reference sequence). This CDR3 contains 16 residues. V was clipped by 5 bases and J by 6 bases; unmatched bases: 10. The CDR3 DNA reads TGTGCCAGCAGCAAGCAGCGGGAGGCCAGGGCCGGGGAGCTGTTTTTT. Residues: CASSKQREARAGELFF.

The rearrangement joins TRBV28 to TRBJ1-1; D might be TRBD1 (5 bases). The CDR3 totals 13 residues. Germline CDR1 and CDR2: MDHEN and SYDVKM. V was clipped by 8 bases and J by 2 bases, with 12 bases between them. CDR3 region: CASDDRRNTEAFF. The CDR3 DNA sequence: TGTGCCAGCGACGACAGAAGAAACACTGAAGCTTTCTTT.

V gene TRBV27 combines with J gene TRBJ2-6, with D possibly matching TRBD1 (6 bases). The CDR3 consists of 15 residues. The germline V gene encodes CDR1 MNHEY and CDR2 SMNVEV (reference sequence). V lost 4 bases and J 3 bases, leaving 10 bases between the germline ends. The CDR3 DNA sequence: TGTGCCAGCAGTTCCAGGGGTTATGGGGCCAACGTCCTGACTTTC. This codes for CASSSRGYGANVLTF.

The CDR3 region is CASSVGANWANYGYTF. CDR3 in DNA: TGTGCCAGCAGCGTAGGGGCCAATTGGGCTAACTATGGCTACACCTTC. V usage is TRBV9 and J usage is TRBJ1-2, with no clear D. Germline values: CDR1 SGDLS, CDR2 YYNGEE. Trimming removed 0 bases at V and 0 bases at J, with 12 bases between. This CDR3 is 16 amino acids long.

The chain recombines TRBV5-4 with TRBJ2-7, with D tentatively TRBD1 or TRBD2 (5 bases each). V lost 4 bases and J 4 bases, leaving 12 bases between the germline ends. CDR3 length: 13 amino acids. Germline V gene sequence: CDR1 SGHNT, CDR2 YYREEE (reference sequence). CDR3 protein: CASSLQRGYEQYF. In nucleotides, the CDR3 is TGTGCCAGCAGCCTCCAGAGGGGATACGAGCAGTACTTC.

CDR3 loop: CAISEFGTSKETQYF. DNA for the CDR3: TGTGCCATCAGTGAGTTCGGGACTAGTAAGGAGACCCAGTACTTC. V and J are TRBV10-3 and TRBJ2-5; TRBD2 matches at 8 bases. The V segment lost 1 base and the J segment 5 bases; nucleotides outside the gene matches: 6. CDR3 length: 15 residues. Germline CDR1 is ENHRY and CDR2 is SYGVKD.

This chain links TRBV9 with TRBJ2-2; 7 bases are a match to TRBD1. Germline V lookup: CDR1 SGDLS, CDR2 YYNGEE. V lost 7 bases, J lost 0 bases, and 6 bases stayed unmatched. CDR3 length: 15 residues. The CDR3: CASGRGFTNTGELFF. CDR3 nucleotide sequence: TGTGCCAGCGGCAGGGGGTTTACGAACACCGGGGAGCTGTTTTTT.

V gene TRBV12-3 or TRBV12-4 combines with J gene TRBJ1-1; D not resolved. Trimming left V 6 bases short and J 6 bases short, with 14 bases between. The CDR3 length is 13 residues. DNA for the CDR3: TGTGCCAGCAGCCCCCTCGGTTGGGCTGAAGCTTTCTTT. Amino acids: CASSPLGWAEAFF.

The chain employs TRBV3-1 (or the pseudogene TRBV3-2) and TRBJ1-2; tentative D call: TRBD1 (5 bases). The CDR3 consists of 12 residues. CDR1 LGHDT and CDR2 YNNKEL come from the germline V gene (reference sequence). Deletions cut 4 bases from V and 7 bases from J, with 10 bases between. The CDR3 here is CASSLQRGGYTF. CDR3 DNA: TGTGCCAGCAGCCTCCAGAGGGGTGGCTACACCTTC.

This clone has more than one count but fewer than ten. CDR3 coding DNA: TGTGCCAGCAGTGGACGAGAGGAGGGCTACACCTTC. Its translation is CASSGREEGYTF. This chain uses TRBV2 with TRBJ1-2; D gene unclear. The germline V gene has CDR1 SNHLY and CDR2 FYNNEI. The CDR3 consists of 12 residues. The V gene lost 4 bases and the J gene lost 8 bases, with 11 bases spanning the gap.

The rearrangement joins TRBV19 to TRBJ2-1; 12 bases fit TRBD2. CDR1 is LNHDA, CDR2 SQIVND, per germline (reference sequence). J lost 0 bases, V lost 6 bases, and 15 bases had no gene match. The CDR3 runs 20 residues. The CDR3 DNA reads TGTGCCAGTAGGACACCGCCGGGACTAGCGGGTTCTTCCTCCTACAATGAGCAGTTCTTC. Translated: CASRTPPGLAGSSSYNEQFF.

This chain joins TRBV7-9 and TRBJ1-4, with D maybe TRBD1 (6 bases). Germline-derived CDR1 and CDR2 are SEHNR and FQNEAQ (reference sequence). The CDR3 totals 15 residues. The V and J ends lost 1 base and 2 bases respectively, with 8 bases between them. This CDR3 reads CASSLGGLTNEKLFF. CDR3 sequence (DNA): TGTGCCAGCAGCTTAGGGGGGCTCACTAATGAAAAACTGTTTTTT. The entire variable domain, with the rest obtained from reference TRBV7-9 and TRBJ1-4, is as follows: DTGVSQNPRHKITKRGQNVTFRCDPISEHNRLYWYRQTLGQGPEFLTYFQNEAQLEKSRLLSDRFSAERPKGSFSTLEIQRTEQGDSAMYLCASSLGGLTNEKLFFGSGTQLSVL.

The V and J genes are TRBV11-2 and TRBJ1-3, with TRBD1 identical over 9 bases. Germline lookup yields CDR1 SGHAT and CDR2 FQNNGV. J was trimmed by 7 bases and V by 5 bases; bases with no gene match: 12. The CDR3 has 16 amino acids. The CDR3 DNA reads TGTGCCAGCAGCCAACCAATTGGGGACAGGGTCAACACCATATATTTT. Residues: CASSQPIGDRVNTIYF.

The V call is TRBV11-2, the J call TRBJ2-7; TRBD2 matches at 7 bases. The germline V gene has CDR1 SGHAT and CDR2 FQNNGV. After removal of 6 bases from V and 0 bases from J, the junction contained 8 bases not matched to a gene. CDR3 length equals 15 residues. CDR3 nucleotides: TGTGCCAGCAGGCCCGGGGGGTCGAGCTCCTACGAGCAGTACTTC. It yields the protein CASRPGGSSSYEQYF.

The chain links TRBV5-5 to TRBJ2-5; tentative D call: TRBD1 (6 bases). The length of the CDR3 is 13 residues. Trimming pared 4 bases from V and 5 bases from J, leaving 12 bases between. Germline V gene sequence: CDR1 SGHKS, CDR2 YYEKEE (reference sequence). CDR3 region: CASSLQGIETQYF. The CDR3 coding sequence is TGTGCCAGCAGCCTCCAGGGGATTGAGACCCAGTACTTC.

The chain employs TRBV2 and TRBJ1-2; D is uncertain. The CDR3 has 13 amino acids. Trimming left V 6 bases short and J 10 bases short, with 18 bases between. From germline, CDR1 is SNHLY and CDR2 FYNNEI. CDR3 in amino acids: CASRAENAGAYTF. CDR3 bases: TGTGCCAGCAGGGCAGAAAACGCGGGCGCCTACACCTTC.